This is a list of T cell receptor beta chains from one sample in a study of sequential checkpoint blockade in melanoma. Here immunoSEQ multiplex PCR was the method, and the copy in TCRdb shows in-frame clones only, minus some. This table holds around 6,000 clones, roughly 50% found once. The input for sequencing was CD8+ T cells sorted from blood (inferred from file names), taken from a patient given nivolumab and ipilimumab in sequence. Receptors originate from a human patient with melanoma. Some clones in this sample may be carry-over from other donors' samples. Each CDR3 is given with its conserved first and last residue. D genes are given only for firm matches. A clone size is listed for some rows: how often the clone was seen (once, few, many), or a class if it is expanded.

size	V	D	J	CDR3	DNA
-	TRBV19	TRBD1	TRBJ1-1	CASSIGGRGSTEAFF	TGTGCCAGTAGTATAGGTGGCAGGGGGAGCACTGAAGCTTTCTTT
few	TRBV7-2	-	TRBJ2-3	CASSTTGVGADTQYF	TGTGCCAGCAGCACGACAGGAGTAGGCGCAGATACGCAGTATTTT
-	TRBV5-1	-	TRBJ1-1	CASSLSQVGMNTEAFF	TGCGCCAGCAGCTTGTCACAGGTGGGAATGAACACTGAAGCTTTCTTT
hyperexpanded	TRBV9	TRBD1	TRBJ2-7	CASSVTGGSYEQYF	TGTGCCAGCAGCGTGACAGGGGGCTCCTACGAGCAGTACTTC
-	TRBV7-9	-	TRBJ1-5	CASSLGWGGQPQHF	TGTGCCAGCAGCTTAGGTTGGGGAGGGCAGCCCCAGCATTTT
few	TRBV5-6	TRBD1	TRBJ2-7	CASSMGQADYEQYF	TGTGCCAGCAGCATGGGACAGGCGGACTACGAGCAGTACTTC
-	TRBV28	-	TRBJ2-6	CASSLYPWPSGANVLTF	TGTGCCAGCAGTTTATACCCTTGGCCCTCTGGGGCCAACGTCCTGACTTTC
-	TRBV5-4	TRBD1	TRBJ1-3	CASSQDRGLGNTIYF	TGTGCCAGCAGCCAGGACAGGGGGCTTGGAAACACCATATATTTT
-	TRBV21-1	-	TRBJ1-1	CASSKRTGISTEAFF	TGTGCCAGCAGCAAACGGACGGGAATTAGCACTGAAGCTTTCTTT
few	TRBV7-2	TRBD1	TRBJ1-6	CASSLRDSINSPLHF	TGTGCCAGCAGCTTAAGGGACAGTATTAATTCACCCCTCCACTTT
-	TRBV7-2	TRBD1	TRBJ2-7	CASSLDGTTGREQYF	TGTGCCAGCAGCTTGGACGGCACGACAGGGCGCGAGCAGTACTTC
medium-sized	TRBV28	-	TRBJ2-7	CASSQMEEQYF	TGTGCCAGCAGTCAGATGGAGGAGCAGTACTTC
-	TRBV21-1	-	TRBJ1-4	CASSLAGDRLFF	TGTGCCAGCAGCTTAGCGGGGGACAGACTGTTTTTT
-	TRBV7-9	TRBD1	TRBJ2-7	CASSSGQYEQYF	TGTGCCAGCAGCTCGGGACAGTACGAGCAGTACTTC
-	TRBV7-9	-	TRBJ2-7	CASSFIAAPYEQYF	TGTGCCAGCAGCTTCATAGCGGCTCCCTACGAGCAGTACTTC
-	TRBV4-1	-	TRBJ1-1	CASRGWEANTEAFF	TGCGCCAGCAGGGGGTGGGAGGCGAACACTGAAGCTTTCTTT
-	TRBV2	-	TRBJ2-7	CASGETGAYEQYF	TGTGCCAGCGGAGAGACAGGAGCCTACGAGCAGTACTTC
large	TRBV5-6	-	TRBJ2-7	CASSLGGSFYEQYF	TGTGCCAGCAGCTTGGGGGGCAGTTTCTACGAGCAGTACTTC
-	TRBV5-4	-	TRBJ1-6	CASSLGEYSPLHF	TGTGCCAGCAGCTTAGGGGAATATTCACCCCTCCACTTT
large	TRBV28	-	TRBJ1-3	CASRLEISGNTIYF	TGTGCCAGCAGATTAGAGATCTCTGGAAACACCATATATTTT
-	TRBV27	-	TRBJ1-5	CASSLSARRGYQPQHF	TGTGCCAGCAGTTTATCCGCTCGGAGGGGTTATCAGCCCCAGCATTTT
-	TRBV29-1	-	TRBJ1-2	CSVEGAEERSLYGYTF	TGCAGCGTTGAAGGTGCGGAGGAAAGGTCCTTGTATGGCTACACCTTC
-	TRBV9	TRBD2	TRBJ2-7	CASSVDRAGGPGEQYF	TGTGCCAGCAGCGTAGACCGTGCGGGGGGGCCGGGGGAGCAGTACTTC
-	TRBV13	-	TRBJ2-7	CASSLVQGGVYEQYF	TGTGCCAGCAGCTTAGTCCAGGGGGGAGTGTACGAGCAGTACTTC
-	TRBV11-2	-	TRBJ1-3	CASSERVTTTGNTIYF	TGTGCCAGCAGCGAGAGGGTCACCACAACTGGAAACACCATATATTTT
-	TRBV29-1	TRBD1	TRBJ2-7	CSVASTGGVYEQYF	TGCAGCGTTGCCTCGACAGGGGGAGTCTACGAGCAGTACTTC
-	TRBV30	-	TRBJ2-5	CAWSVLEGETQYF	TGTGCCTGGAGTGTATTAGAGGGAGAGACCCAGTACTTC